The 24 T cell receptor beta chains below all came from one sample that was sequenced in a study of tissue T cells after allogeneic stem cell transplantation. TCRdb keeps only in-frame clones here, not all; method: immunoSEQ multiplex PCR. The data show over 3,500 clones, with 45% to 55% seen just once and about a sixth held by the top ten. Time point of the sample: mouse harvest day 14 after allogeneic transplant. The graft held 10^6 splenic CD5+ T cells and 10^7 T-cell-depleted bone marrow cells. Material: gut tissue. These TCRs come from a female BALB/c mouse given C57BL/6 T cells with graft-versus-host disease after an allogeneic hematopoietic cell transplant.

As concerns this clone: Mouse gene names apply. The CDR3 is cut off 1 residue early in the read; its end comes from the germline J gene. The gene calls are TRBV13-1 and TRBJ1-5, with a weak D call TRBD1 (5 bases). Trimming took off 7 bases at V and 2 bases at J, with 10 bases between the two ends. This CDR3 is built from 13 residues. Germline V lookup: CDR1 NSHNY, CDR2 SYGAGN. Here the CDR3 reads CASGGGYNQAPLF. The sequenced CDR3 bases are TGTGCCAGCGGTGGGGGGTACAACCAGGCTCCGCTT.

With regard to this clone: The gene names given are mouse names. The read ends 1 residue shy of where the CDR3 ends; the end is completed using the germline J gene. The genes are TRBV12-1 and TRBJ1-3; perhaps TRBD1 as D (6 bases). CDR1 and CDR2 from the germline V gene are SGHSN and HYEKVE. The V end lost 3 bases, the J end lost 3 bases, and 11 bases lay between the germline ends. The CDR3 contains 14 residues. CDR3 residues: CASSYRDNGNTLYF. Incomplete CDR3 DNA: TGTGCCAGCTCTTACCGGGACAATGGAAATACGCTCTAT.

Comment on this clone: All gene names here are mouse names. The read halts 1 residue ahead of the CDR3 end, with the missing end drawn from the germline J gene. This chain uses TRBV12-1 with TRBJ1-2, with TRBD1 matching 7 bases. The CDR3 spans 13 residues. Trimming removed 5 bases from V and 3 bases from J; junction bases left unmatched: 5. The germline gives CDR1 SGHSN, CDR2 HYEKVE. The CDR3 DNA, read in part, is TGTGCCAGCTTAAGACAGGGAGACTCCGACTACACC. This encodes CASLRQGDSDYT. The complete CDR3 reads CASLRQGDSDYTF.

As regards this clone: Genes and germline come from the mouse. The read is 1 residue too short to cover the CDR3 end, so that end is filled in from the germline J gene. Other DNA sequences in the same sample also yield this CDR3. The V gene is TRBV26, the J gene TRBJ2-1; 7 bases match TRBD1. Trimming removed 2 bases from V and 5 bases from J; junction bases left unmatched: 0. The CDR3 has 13 residues. Germline values: CDR1 KGHPV, CDR2 FQNQEV (reference sequence). The CDR3 protein is CASSLDRDAEQFF. The sequenced CDR3 bases are TGTGCCAGCAGTCTGGACAGGGATGCTGAGCAGTTC.

Details on this clone: All gene names here are mouse names. From the germline J gene comes the end of the CDR3, since the read stops 1 residue before it. The V call is TRBV3, the J call TRBJ2-2; 7 bases are shared with TRBD2. The germline gives CDR1 SNHLY, CDR2 FYNGKV (reference sequence). The CDR3 is made up of 13 amino acids. V was clipped by 5 bases and J by 7 bases; unmatched bases: 4. The CDR3 sequence is CASSPTGVGQLYF. CDR3 DNA, as far as it was read: TGTGCCAGCAGCCCAACTGGGGTCGGGCAGCTCTAC. Filled out from reference TRBV3 and TRBJ2-2, the complete variable domain reads GPKVLQIPSHQIIDMGQMVTLNCDPVSNHLYFYWYKQILGQQMEFLVNFYNGKVMEKSKLFKDQFSVERPDGSYFTLKIQPTALEDSAVYFCASSPTGVGQLYFGEGSKLTVL.

Details on this clone: Gene names denote mouse genes. The CDR3 extends 1 residue past the end of the read, so its final part is completed from the germline J gene. The chain carries TRBV19 and TRBJ1-5; D is possibly TRBD1 (6 bases). The CDR3 is 14 residues long. V was clipped by 1 base and J by 1 base, with 6 bases between them. Germline V CDR1 and CDR2: FNHDT, SITEND (reference sequence). CDR3 DNA, as far as it was read: TGTGCCAGCAGTATAAGGGGGAACAACCAGGCTCCGCTT. Amino acid sequence: CASSIRGNNQAPL. The whole CDR3 protein reads CASSIRGNNQAPLF.

Comment on this clone: Germline and genes here are mouse. The read is 1 residue too short to cover the CDR3 end, so that end is filled in from the germline J gene. This rearrangement joins TRBV31 to TRBJ1-1, with D possibly matching TRBD1 (5 bases). Looked up from germline, CDR1 is GKSSPN and CDR2 is SITVG. Trimming took 2 bases from V and 0 from J, leaving 10 bases between them. The CDR3 extends over 14 amino acids. The CDR3 region is CAWSRGLANTEVFF. The CDR3 DNA, read in part, is TGTGCCTGGAGTAGGGGCCTTGCAAACACAGAAGTCTTC.

Concerning this clone: Genes here carry mouse names. The read halts 1 residue ahead of the CDR3 end, with the missing end drawn from the germline J gene. This chain joins TRBV26 and TRBJ1-3; D is undetermined. V lost 3 bases to trimming and J lost 0 bases, with 6 bases between them. This CDR3 spans 14 amino acids. Germline V CDR1 and CDR2: KGHPV, FQNQEV (reference sequence). CDR3 DNA (partial): TGTGCCAGCAGTCTAGCCATTTCTGGAAATACGCTCTAT. This encodes CASSLAISGNTLY. The whole CDR3 is CASSLAISGNTLYF.

To note about this clone: The gene symbols are mouse symbols. The CDR3 end lies 1 residue beyond the end of the read and is filled in from the germline J gene. Other DNA variants within this sample encode the same CDR3. The J gene is TRBJ2-7, the V gene TRBV26, with D uncertain. Between the trimmed V and J ends, which lost 1 base and 0 bases, there was a span of 1 base. The length of the CDR3 is 12 residues. Germline CDR1 reads KGHPV; CDR2 reads FQNQEV (reference sequence). CDR3 in amino acids: CASSLYSYEQYF. The CDR3 DNA, read in part, is TGTGCCAGCAGTCTGTACTCCTATGAACAGTAC.

As concerns this clone: Each gene name is a mouse one. The read is 1 residue too short to cover the CDR3 end, so that end is filled in from the germline J gene. The rearrangement uses TRBV16 and TRBJ1-3; perhaps TRBD1 as D (6 bases). Per the germline V gene, CDR1 is SGHSA and CDR2 is FRNQAP. The CDR3 is 15 residues long. V dropped 6 bases and J dropped 0 bases, with 12 bases sitting between them. CDR3 bases read: TGTGCAAGCAGGGCCGGGACATATTCTGGAAATACGCTCTAT. This sequence encodes CASRAGTYSGNTLY. The CDR3 reads in full as CASRAGTYSGNTLYF.

The table lists this clone with a few counts. Each gene name is a mouse one. From the germline J gene comes the end of the CDR3, since the read stops 1 residue before it. This rearrangement joins TRBV26 to TRBJ1-4; 8 nucleotides agree with TRBD1. With V trimmed by 4 bases and J by 4 bases, 5 bases remained unmatched. Germline V gene lookup returns CDR1 KGHPV and CDR2 FQNQEV (reference sequence). This CDR3 region has 15 residues. CDR3 in amino acids: CASSPGQGGNERLFF. CDR3 bases read: TGTGCCAGCAGTCCAGGACAGGGTGGCAACGAAAGATTATTT.

By share, this clone ranks as medium-sized (0.01 to 0.1%). Genes here carry mouse names. The read is 1 residue too short to cover the CDR3 end, so that end is filled in from the germline J gene. The chain carries TRBV12-2 and TRBJ2-5, with TRBD1 as a possible D gene (5 bases). Germline-derived CDR1 and CDR2 are SGHLS and HYDKME. This CDR3 is 12 amino acids long. V was pared by 2 bases and J by 3 bases, with 5 bases between. This CDR3 reads CASSPGQDTQYF. CDR3 bases read: TGTGCCAGCTCTCCAGGGCAAGACACCCAGTAC. The variable domain in full, completed from reference TRBV12-2 and TRBJ2-5, reads NSGVVQSPRYIIKGKGERSILKCIPISGHLSVAWYQQTQGQELKFFIQHYDKMERDKGNLPSRFSVQQFDDYHSEMNMSALELEDSAVYFCASSPGQDTQYFGPGTRLLVL.

This clone was seen a handful of times. Here the gene names and germline are mouse. The DNA ends 1 residue before the CDR3 does, and the rest of the CDR3 is filled in from the germline J gene. This chain uses TRBV20 with TRBJ2-7; D is unclear. The CDR3 runs to 11 residues. The V and J ends lost 0 bases and 3 bases respectively, with 3 bases between them. Per germline, CDR1 GFQATS and CDR2 STVNSAI. The part of the CDR3 DNA that was read is TGTGGTGCTAGGGAACTCTATGAACAGTAC. Encoded protein: CGARELYEQY. The full CDR3 reads CGARELYEQYF.

This clone was picked up a small number of times. The genes are named according to mouse. The read ends 1 residue before the CDR3 terminus; that terminus is restored from the germline J gene. V gene TRBV26 combines with J gene TRBJ2-5; D gene uncertain. Trimming cost V 4 bases and J 2 bases, with 7 bases left between them. The CDR3 sequence is 13 residues long. The germline CDR1 and CDR2 sequences are KGHPV and FQNQEV (reference sequence). CDR3 sequence: CASSQAVQDTQYF. The CDR3 bases that were read are TGTGCCAGCAGTCAGGCAGTCCAAGACACCCAGTAC.

This clone was seen only once. Mouse germline and gene names are used. Read sequence stops 1 residue before the CDR3 end, and the germline J gene provides the missing end. The chain recombines TRBV5 with TRBJ2-3; 8 bases agree with TRBD2. Germline CDR1 LGHNA, CDR2 YNLKQL (reference sequence). The CDR3 contains 15 residues. Losses at the gene ends were 1 base for V and 4 bases for J; bases not matched to a gene: 4. The CDR3 region is CASSQGGGASETLYF. The DNA read from the CDR3 is TGTGCCAGCAGCCAAGGGGGGGGCGCGTCAGAAACGCTGTAT.

By frequency in the sample, this clone is medium-sized. The gene symbols are mouse symbols. The CDR3 end is not reached by the read, which stops 1 residue before it; the germline J gene fills it in. This rearrangement joins TRBV16 to TRBJ2-7; D remains unclear. Trimming shortened V by 0 bases and J by 2 bases, and 5 bases separated the two germline ends. Germline V gives CDR1 SGHSA, CDR2 FRNQAP. The CDR3 has 13 amino acids. The DNA read from the CDR3 is TGTGCAAGCAGCTTAGATGGACCCTATGAACAGTAC. Amino acids: CASSLDGPYEQY. The complete CDR3 sequence is CASSLDGPYEQYF.

Note on this clone: Genes and germline come from the mouse. The read gets to within 1 residue of the CDR3 end, and the germline J gene fills in the rest. The chain is built from TRBV26 and TRBJ2-1, with 7 nucleotides matching TRBD1. V dropped 6 bases and J dropped 4; count of bases not matched to a gene: 3. The germline gives CDR1 KGHPV, CDR2 FQNQEV (reference sequence). This CDR3 comprises 13 residues. CDR3 in amino acids: CASSLRGYAEQFF. Partial CDR3 DNA: TGTGCCAGCAGCCTCAGGGGGTATGCTGAGCAGTTC. Complete variable domain (other parts from reference TRBV26 and TRBJ2-1): NSKVIQTPRYLVKGQGQKAKMRCIPEKGHPVVFWYQQNKNNEFKFLINFQNQEVLQQIDMTEKRFSAECPSNSPCSLEIQSSEAGDSALYLCASSLRGYAEQFFGPGTRLTVL.

Concerning this clone: Each gene name is a mouse one. The read is 1 residue too short to cover the CDR3 end, so that end is filled in from the germline J gene. This chain joins TRBV12-1 and TRBJ1-2, with D hard to call. The CDR3 sequence is 13 residues long. V was pared by 0 bases and J by 1 base, with 5 bases between. Germline V lookup: CDR1 SGHSN, CDR2 HYEKVE. The covered CDR3 bases are TGTGCCAGCTCTCTCGACCGAAACTCCGACTACACC. Protein product: CASSLDRNSDYT. The CDR3 as a whole reads CASSLDRNSDYTF.

In regard to this clone: Mouse germline and gene names are used. The DNA ends 1 residue before the CDR3 does, and the rest of the CDR3 is filled in from the germline J gene. The chain joins TRBV5 to TRBJ1-1, with D uncertain. Per germline, CDR1 LGHNA and CDR2 YNLKQL (reference sequence). V lost 2 bases, J lost 0 bases, and 4 bases lay in between. There are 13 residues in the CDR3. The DNA read from the CDR3 is TGTGCCAGCAGCCAAACAACAAACACAGAAGTCTTC. Translating it yields CASSQTTNTEVF. The whole CDR3 sequence is CASSQTTNTEVFF.

This clone was seen a handful of times. Mouse gene names and germline throughout. The read ends 1 residue shy of where the CDR3 ends; the end is completed using the germline J gene. V is TRBV5 and J is TRBJ2-7, with TRBD2 matching over 9 bases. Unmatched junction bases numbered 1, after V lost 0 bases and J lost 7 bases. Germline CDR1 and CDR2: LGHNA and YNLKQL (reference sequence). The CDR3 loop spans 13 amino acids. CDR3 residues: CASSQDWGGEQYF. CDR3 DNA, as far as it was read: TGTGCCAGCAGCCAAGACTGGGGGGGAGAACAGTAC.

Notes on this clone: Here the gene names and germline are mouse. With the read ending 1 residue before the CDR3 end, the germline J gene is used to fill in that end. The chain carries TRBV23 and TRBJ2-3; the DNA was not compared with TRBD2, the D call given in the table. Germline values: CDR1 KGHTA, CDR2 FQNQQP. The CDR3 is 15 residues long. CDR3 protein: CSSSQSRLGAETLYF. The CDR3 DNA, read in part, is TGCTCCAGCAGTCAAAGTAGACTGGGCGCAGAAACGCTGTAT.

Of note for this clone: A far larger clone is off by one base, so a read error is likely. Genes and germline come from the mouse. The missing CDR3 end, 1 residue past where the read stops, is filled in from the germline J gene. The rearrangement links TRBV13-3 to TRBJ2-7; TRBD1 might be the D (5 bases). This CDR3 has 11 amino acids. The germline CDR1 and CDR2 sequences are NNHDY and SYVADS. The CDR3 protein is CPTEGVYEQYF. CDR3 DNA (partial): TGTCCCACAGAAGGGGTTTATGAACAGTAC.

Judged by abundance, this clone is large (0.1 to 1%). Gene names and germline refer to mouse. The CDR3 protein is CSSSQLGTGMEQYF. CDR3 DNA, as far as it was read: TGCTCCAGCAGTCAATTGGGGACTGGGATGGAACAGTAC. The gene calls are TRBV23 and TRBJ2-7; the table calls TRBD2, which could not be checked here. The CDR3 end lies 1 residue beyond the end of the read and is filled in from the germline J gene. The length of the CDR3 is 14 residues. Looked up from germline, CDR1 is KGHTA and CDR2 is FQNQQP.

This clone was observed a single time. Gene names follow the mouse nomenclature. Read sequence stops 1 residue before the CDR3 end, and the germline J gene provides the missing end. The chain is built from TRBV15 and TRBJ1-3; 9 bases agree with TRBD1. CDR1 and CDR2 from the germline V gene are SGHND and FRSKSL. The CDR3 totals 13 residues. Trimming removed 6 bases from V and 4 bases from J; junction bases left unmatched: 1. The CDR3 is CASSGQGGNTLYF. The sequenced CDR3 bases are TGTGCCAGCAGCGGACAGGGGGGAAATACGCTCTAT.